The 2 T cell receptor beta chains in this list originate from one sample, sequenced in a study of control samples from healthy donors and cancer patients. The method was immunoSEQ multiplex PCR; TCRdb's version includes in-frame clones alone and lacks a portion of them. The top ten hold approximately 5.7% of the sample, which has 150,000 to 160,000 clones, over 85% seen once. The source material was blood. Receptors originate from a middle-aged man in good health.

The chain carries TRBV19 and TRBJ1-2; a possible D gene is TRBD1 (5 bases). This CDR3 contains 15 residues. Trimming cost V 5 bases and J 1 base, with 14 bases left between them. The germline CDR1 and CDR2 sequences are LNHDA and SQIVND (reference sequence). The CDR3 nucleotides are TGTGCCAGTAGTTTACAGGTGGGGCTTAACTATGGCTACACCTTC. It specifies CASSLQVGLNYGYTF. Supplemented by reference TRBV19 and TRBJ1-2, the full variable domain reads DGGITQSPKYLFRKEGQNVTLSCEQNLNHDAMYWYRQDPGQGLRLIYYSQIVNDFQKGDIAEGYSVSREKKESFPLTVTSAQKNPTAFYLCASSLQVGLNYGYTFGSGTRLTVV.

The chain couples TRBV27 to TRBJ1-5, with TRBD1 matching over 10 bases. The length of the CDR3 is 13 residues. After removal of 6 bases from V and 8 bases from J, the junction contained 4 bases not matched to a gene. Germline assignment: CDR1 MNHEY and CDR2 SMNVEV (reference sequence). The CDR3 sequence is CASSRDRGEPQHF. DNA of the CDR3: TGTGCCAGCAGCCGGGACAGGGGAGAGCCCCAGCATTTT.